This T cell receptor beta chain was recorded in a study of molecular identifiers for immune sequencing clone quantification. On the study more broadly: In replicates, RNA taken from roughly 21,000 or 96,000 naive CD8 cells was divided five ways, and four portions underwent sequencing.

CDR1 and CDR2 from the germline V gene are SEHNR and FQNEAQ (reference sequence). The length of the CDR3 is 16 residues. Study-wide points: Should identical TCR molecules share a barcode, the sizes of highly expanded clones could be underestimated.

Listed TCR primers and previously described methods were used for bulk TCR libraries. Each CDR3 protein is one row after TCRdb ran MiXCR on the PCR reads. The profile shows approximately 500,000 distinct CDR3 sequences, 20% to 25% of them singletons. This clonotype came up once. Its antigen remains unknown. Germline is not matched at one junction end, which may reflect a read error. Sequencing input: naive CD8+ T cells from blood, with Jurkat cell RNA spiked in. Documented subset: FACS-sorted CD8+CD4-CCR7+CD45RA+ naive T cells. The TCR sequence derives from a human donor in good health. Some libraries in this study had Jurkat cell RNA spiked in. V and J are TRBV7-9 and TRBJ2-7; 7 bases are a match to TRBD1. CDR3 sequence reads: CASSFTGTEDAYERYF. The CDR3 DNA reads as TGTGCCAGCAGCTTCACCGGGACAGAAGACGCCTACGAGCGGTACTTC.